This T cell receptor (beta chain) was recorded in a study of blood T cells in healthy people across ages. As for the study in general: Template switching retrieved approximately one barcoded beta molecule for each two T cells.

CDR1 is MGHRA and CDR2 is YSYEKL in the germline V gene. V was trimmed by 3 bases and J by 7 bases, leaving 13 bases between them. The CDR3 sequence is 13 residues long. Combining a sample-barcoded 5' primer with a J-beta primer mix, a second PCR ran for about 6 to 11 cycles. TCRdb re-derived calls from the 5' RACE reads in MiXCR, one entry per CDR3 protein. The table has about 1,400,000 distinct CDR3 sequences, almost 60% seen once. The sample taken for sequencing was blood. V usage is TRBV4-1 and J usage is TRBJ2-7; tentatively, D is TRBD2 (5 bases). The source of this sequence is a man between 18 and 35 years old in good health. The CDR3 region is CASSQGAMNEQYF. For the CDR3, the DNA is TGCGCCAGCAGCCAGGGAGCAATGAATGAGCAGTACTTC.